Listed here is a single T cell receptor (beta chain). Its antigen is undetermined. Primed by a sample-barcoded 5' primer and a J-beta primer mix, a second PCR proceeded for roughly 7 to 12 cycles. A single record per CDR3 protein comes from TCRdb applying MiXCR to the 5' RACE reads. Among 1.5 million to 2 million distinct CDR3 sequences listed, 28% were seen once. This sample was taken from a study of blood T cells in healthy people across ages. General observations from the study: Higher diversity, along with more naive CD4+ cells, distinguished long-lived donors from aged donors.

The TCR comes from a woman under 40 in good health. The sample was blood.

CDR3 region: CASSSQDPRVSPLHF. The CDR3, as DNA: TGCGCCAGCAGCTCCCAGGACCCAAGGGTTTCACCCCTCCACTTT. The chain uses TRBV10-2 and TRBJ1-6; no firm D call. V gave up 6 bases and J gave up 9 bases, with 18 bases separating them. This CDR3 is 15 amino acids long. Germline V gene lookup returns CDR1 WSHSY and CDR2 SAAADI.